A selection of T cell receptor beta chains follows, all from one sample in a study of blood T cell repertoires in COVID-19. Only in-frame clones appear in the TCRdb table, and some are missing; sequencing was by immunoSEQ multiplex PCR. The data hold roughly 75,000 clones, with 85% observed a single time. Sequenced input: peripheral blood. Receptor source: a middle-aged man with COVID-19, enrolled during active disease. Each CDR3 is given with its conserved first and last residue. A D gene is named only where the DNA matches it firmly. Where a row states a size, it is once, few, many or the class of an expanded clone; other rows omit it.

j_call,d_call,clone_size,v_call,cdr3_nt,cdr3_aa
TRBJ2-1,TRBD2,-,TRBV9,TGTGCCAGCAGCGGTAGCGGGAGGTTGGGTGAGCAGTTCTTC,CASSGSGRLGEQFF
TRBJ2-7,TRBD2,-,TRBV6-2/TRBV6-3,TGTGCCAGCAGTTACGGTGGCGGGAGTCTCGAGCAGTACTTC,CASSYGGGSLEQYF
TRBJ1-1,-,-,TRBV5-1,TGCGCCAGCAGCTTGAGGTGGGGAGGTAACACTGAAGCTTTCTTT,CASSLRWGGNTEAFF
TRBJ2-7,TRBD2,once,TRBV29-1,TGCAGCGTTAGACTAGCGGGACCCTACGAGCAGTACTTC,CSVRLAGPYEQYF
TRBJ2-1,TRBD2,-,TRBV4-3,TGCGCCAGCAGCCAAGATAGAAGCGGGAGTCGGAATGAGCAGTTCTTC,CASSQDRSGSRNEQFF
TRBJ2-5,-,once,TRBV28,TGTGCCAGCACACGGGGAGGGGGAGAGACCCAGTACTTC,CASTRGGGETQYF
TRBJ1-1,TRBD1,-,TRBV9,TGTGCCAGCAGCGTAGGAGGGACAGGGAGGAACACTGAAGCTTTCTTT,CASSVGGTGRNTEAFF
TRBJ1-1,TRBD1,-,TRBV18,TGTGCCAGCTCGCCCCAGGGGGCAGGCACTGAAGCTTTCTTT,CASSPQGAGTEAFF
TRBJ1-3,-,-,TRBV3-1/TRBV3-2,TGTGCCAGCAGCCAAGCACAGCCGTCCGGAAACACCATATATTTT,CASSQAQPSGNTIYF
TRBJ2-1,-,once,TRBV10-3,TGTGCCATCAGTGACGGTGGGGACAAGCAGTTCTTC,CAISDGGDKQFF
TRBJ2-2,TRBD1,-,TRBV5-5,TGTGCCAGCAGCCCCGTGGACAGGGGGAACACCGGGGAGCTGTTTTTT,CASSPVDRGNTGELFF
TRBJ2-1,-,-,TRBV7-9,TGTGCCAGCAGCTTCGATGAGCAGTTCTTC,CASSFDEQFF
TRBJ2-2,TRBD2,-,TRBV5-1,TGCGCCAGCAGCCTCCGGACTAGCGGGGAGGGAAGGGAGCTGTTTTTT,CASSLRTSGEGRELFF
TRBJ2-3,TRBD1,-,TRBV2,TGTGCCAGCATGGGCCCCGGCCTCCTGAGCCCAGGGGGCCGTGATTCAGATACGCAGTATTTT,CASMGPGLLSPGGRDSDTQYF
TRBJ1-2,TRBD1,-,TRBV20-1,TGCAGTGCTAGTTCCTTACGGTCAGGGGGCGCCGGCTATGGCTACACCTTC,CSASSLRSGGAGYGYTF
TRBJ2-2,-,-,TRBV5-1,TGCGCCAGCAGCACTTCTGTGAGCGCGAACACCGGGGAGCTGTTTTTT,CASSTSVSANTGELFF
TRBJ2-3,-,few,TRBV5-1,TGCGCCAGCAGCTTTGGCAGGAGCACAGATACGCAGTATTTT,CASSFGRSTDTQYF
TRBJ1-4,-,-,TRBV11-2,TGTGCCAGCAGCTTCAGCACCGCGGCTAATGAAAAACTGTTTTTT,CASSFSTAANEKLFF
TRBJ1-6,-,-,TRBV6-5,TGTGCCAGCAGCCAAGGGACATCTTCACCCCTCCACTTT,CASSQGTSSPLHF
TRBJ1-3,-,-,TRBV9,TGTGCCAGCAGCGTAGCTGGGGGGAGCTCTGGAAACACCATATATTTT,CASSVAGGSSGNTIYF
TRBJ2-6,-,-,TRBV5-4,TGTGCCAGCAGCCTCTCTGGGGCCAACGTCCTGACTTTC,CASSLSGANVLTF
TRBJ2-7,TRBD1,-,TRBV4-1,TGCGCCAGCAGCTTCAGGACAGGGAGTAACGAGCAGTACTTC,CASSFRTGSNEQYF
TRBJ1-3,-,-,TRBV12-5,TGTGCTAGTGGTTTGGTAGCGGGGAACGAAAACACCATATATTTT,CASGLVAGNENTIYF
TRBJ1-1,-,-,TRBV15,TGTGCCACCAGCAGAGTGCGGGCGCTCTTGAACACTGAAGCTTTCTTT,CATSRVRALLNTEAFF
TRBJ2-1,-,-,TRBV11-2,TGTGCCAGCAGCTCTTTAGCGGTGGTCTACAATGAGCAGTTCTTC,CASSSLAVVYNEQFF
TRBJ2-1,-,-,TRBV10-1,TGCGCCAGCAGTGGACTGAGCAATGAGCAGTTCTTC,CASSGLSNEQFF
TRBJ1-1,TRBD1,-,TRBV28,TGTGCCAGCAGGGACCAGGGGGCTCACACTGAAGCTTTCTTT,CASRDQGAHTEAFF
TRBJ1-5,TRBD1,-,TRBV19,TGTGCCAGTAGTATTAGGGGGCAAGGCCAGCCCCAGCATTTT,CASSIRGQGQPQHF